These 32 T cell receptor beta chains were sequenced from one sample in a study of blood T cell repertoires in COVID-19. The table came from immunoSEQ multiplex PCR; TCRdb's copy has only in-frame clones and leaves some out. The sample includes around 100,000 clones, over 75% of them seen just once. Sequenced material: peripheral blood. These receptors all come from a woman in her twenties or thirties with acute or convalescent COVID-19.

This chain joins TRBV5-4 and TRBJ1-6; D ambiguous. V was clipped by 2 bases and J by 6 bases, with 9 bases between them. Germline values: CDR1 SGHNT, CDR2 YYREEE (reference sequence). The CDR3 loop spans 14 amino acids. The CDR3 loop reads CASSFGRSNSPLHF. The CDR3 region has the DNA TGTGCCAGCAGCTTTGGGAGATCTAATTCACCCCTCCACTTT.

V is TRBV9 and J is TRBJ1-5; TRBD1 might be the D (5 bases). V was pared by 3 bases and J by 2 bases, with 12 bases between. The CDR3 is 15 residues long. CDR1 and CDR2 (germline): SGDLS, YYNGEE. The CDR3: CASSAGVGRNQPQHF. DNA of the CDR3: TGTGCCAGCAGCGCGGGGGTAGGGCGCAATCAGCCCCAGCATTTT.

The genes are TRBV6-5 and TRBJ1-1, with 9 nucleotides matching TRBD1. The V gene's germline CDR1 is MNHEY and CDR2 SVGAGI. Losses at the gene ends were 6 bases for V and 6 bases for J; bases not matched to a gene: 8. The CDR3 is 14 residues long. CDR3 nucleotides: TGTGCCAGCAGAGCGACAGGGGGAGGACCTGAAGCTTTCTTT. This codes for CASRATGGGPEAFF.

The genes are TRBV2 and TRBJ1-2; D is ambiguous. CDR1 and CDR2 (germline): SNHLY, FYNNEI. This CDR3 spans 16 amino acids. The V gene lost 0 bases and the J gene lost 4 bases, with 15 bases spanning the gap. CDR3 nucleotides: TGTGCCAGCAGTGAAGCTTATAGAGGCGGGTCCTATGGCTACACCTTC. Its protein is CASSEAYRGGSYGYTF.

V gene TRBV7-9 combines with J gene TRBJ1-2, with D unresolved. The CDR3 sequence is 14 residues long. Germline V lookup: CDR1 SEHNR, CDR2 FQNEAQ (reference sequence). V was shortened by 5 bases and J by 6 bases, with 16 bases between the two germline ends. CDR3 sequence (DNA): TGTGCCAGCAGCCTGAATGGCCCTCTAGATGGCTACACCTTC. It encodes CASSLNGPLDGYTF.

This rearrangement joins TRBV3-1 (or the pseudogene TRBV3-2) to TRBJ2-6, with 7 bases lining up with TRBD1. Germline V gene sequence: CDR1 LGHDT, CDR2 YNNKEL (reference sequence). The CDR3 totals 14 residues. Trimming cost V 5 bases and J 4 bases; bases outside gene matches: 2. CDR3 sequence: CASSDRAGANVLTF. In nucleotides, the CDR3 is TGTGCCAGCAGCGACAGGGCCGGGGCCAACGTCCTGACTTTC.

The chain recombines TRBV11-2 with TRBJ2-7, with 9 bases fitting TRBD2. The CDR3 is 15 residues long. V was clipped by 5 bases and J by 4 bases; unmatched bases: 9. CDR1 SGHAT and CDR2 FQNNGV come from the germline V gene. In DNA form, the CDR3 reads TGTGCCAGCAGCCCTCCGGGCAGCGGGGGGTACGAGCAGTACTTC. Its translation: CASSPPGSGGYEQYF.

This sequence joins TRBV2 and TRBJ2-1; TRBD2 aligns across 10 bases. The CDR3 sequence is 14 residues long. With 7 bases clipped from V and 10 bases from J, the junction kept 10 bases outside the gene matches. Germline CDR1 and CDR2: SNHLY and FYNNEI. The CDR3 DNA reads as TGTGCCAGCACGGGGTTGATAGCGGGGGGCGAGCAGTTCTTC. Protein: CASTGLIAGGEQFF.

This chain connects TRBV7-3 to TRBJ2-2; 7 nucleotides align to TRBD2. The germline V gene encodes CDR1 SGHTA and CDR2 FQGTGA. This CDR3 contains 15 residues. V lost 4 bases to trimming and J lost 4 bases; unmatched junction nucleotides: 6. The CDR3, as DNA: TGTGCCAGCAGCTCGCCCGGCGGGGGCACCGGGGAGCTGTTTTTT. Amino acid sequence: CASSSPGGGTGELFF.

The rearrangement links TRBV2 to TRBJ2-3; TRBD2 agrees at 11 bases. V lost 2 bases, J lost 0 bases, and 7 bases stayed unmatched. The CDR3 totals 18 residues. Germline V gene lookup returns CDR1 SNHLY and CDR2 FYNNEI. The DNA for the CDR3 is TGTGCCAGCAGTGAATGGCCTAGCGGGGGGACTAGCACAGATACGCAGTATTTT. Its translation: CASSEWPSGGTSTDTQYF. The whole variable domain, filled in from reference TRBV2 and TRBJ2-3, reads EPEVTQTPSHQVTQMGQEVILRCVPISNHLYFYWYRQILGQKVEFLVSFYNNEISEKSEIFDDQFSVERPDGSNFTLKIRSTKLEDSAMYFCASSEWPSGGTSTDTQYFGPGTRLTVL.

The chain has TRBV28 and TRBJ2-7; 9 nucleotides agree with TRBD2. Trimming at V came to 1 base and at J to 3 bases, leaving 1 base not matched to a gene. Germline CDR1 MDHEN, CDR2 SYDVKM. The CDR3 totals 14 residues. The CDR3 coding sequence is TGTGCCAGCAGTTTATCGCGGGGGGGCTACGAGCAGTACTTC. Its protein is CASSLSRGGYEQYF.

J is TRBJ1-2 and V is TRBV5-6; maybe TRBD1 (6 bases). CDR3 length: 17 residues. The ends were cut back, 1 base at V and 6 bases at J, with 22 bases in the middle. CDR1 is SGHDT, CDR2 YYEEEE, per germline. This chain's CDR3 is CASSLLGKSTGAHGYTF. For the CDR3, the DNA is TGTGCCAGCAGCTTGCTTGGTAAATCGACAGGCGCCCATGGCTACACCTTC.

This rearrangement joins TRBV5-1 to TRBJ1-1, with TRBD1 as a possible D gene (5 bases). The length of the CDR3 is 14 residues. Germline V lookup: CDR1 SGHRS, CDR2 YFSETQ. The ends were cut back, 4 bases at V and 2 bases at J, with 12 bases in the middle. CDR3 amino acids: CASSQGTVNTEAFF. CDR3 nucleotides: TGCGCCAGCAGCCAGGGAACAGTAAACACTGAAGCTTTCTTT.

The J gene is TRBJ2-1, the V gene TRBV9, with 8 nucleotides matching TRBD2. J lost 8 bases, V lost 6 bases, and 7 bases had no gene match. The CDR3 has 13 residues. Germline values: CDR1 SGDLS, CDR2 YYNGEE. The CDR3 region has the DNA TGTGCCAGCACCCCTCCGGGGGGGGATGAGCAGTTCTTC. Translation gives CASTPPGGDEQFF.

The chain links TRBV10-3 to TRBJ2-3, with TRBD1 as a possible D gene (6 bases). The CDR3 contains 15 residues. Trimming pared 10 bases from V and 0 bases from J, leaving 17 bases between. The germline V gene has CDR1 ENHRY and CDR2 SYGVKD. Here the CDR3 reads CATSLQGRSTDTQYF. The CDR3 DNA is TGTGCCACTTCCTTACAGGGACGTAGCACAGATACGCAGTATTTT.

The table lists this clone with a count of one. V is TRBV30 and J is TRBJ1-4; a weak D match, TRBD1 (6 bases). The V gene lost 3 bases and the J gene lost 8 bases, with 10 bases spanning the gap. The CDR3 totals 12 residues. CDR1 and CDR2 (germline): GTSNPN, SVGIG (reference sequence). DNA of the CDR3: TGTGCCTGGAGAATTAGGGGGGAAAAACTGTTTTTT. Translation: CAWRIRGEKLFF. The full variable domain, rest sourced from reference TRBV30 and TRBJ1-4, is SQTIHQWPATLVQPVGSPLSLECTVEGTSNPNLYWYRQAAGRGLQLLFYSVGIGQISSEVPQNLSASRPQDRQFILSSKKLLLSDSGFYLCAWRIRGEKLFFGSGTQLSVL.

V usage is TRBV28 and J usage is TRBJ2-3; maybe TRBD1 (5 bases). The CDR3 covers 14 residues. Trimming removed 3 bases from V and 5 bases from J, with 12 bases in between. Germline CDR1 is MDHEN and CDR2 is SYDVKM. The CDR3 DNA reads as TGTGCCAGCAGTTTCGGTGGGGCAGGAGATACGCAGTATTTT. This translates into CASSFGGAGDTQYF.

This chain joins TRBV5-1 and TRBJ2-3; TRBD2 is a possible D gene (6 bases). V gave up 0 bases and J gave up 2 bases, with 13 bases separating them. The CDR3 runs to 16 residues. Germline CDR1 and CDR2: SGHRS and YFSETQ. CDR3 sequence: CASSLDGGSATDTQYF. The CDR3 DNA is TGCGCCAGCAGCTTGGATGGGGGGTCGGCCACAGATACGCAGTATTTT.

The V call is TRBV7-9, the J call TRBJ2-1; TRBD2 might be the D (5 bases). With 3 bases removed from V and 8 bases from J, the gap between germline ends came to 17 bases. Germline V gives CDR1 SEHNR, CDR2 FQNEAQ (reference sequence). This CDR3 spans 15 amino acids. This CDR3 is CASSFPPHTRDEQFF. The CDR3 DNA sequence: TGTGCCAGCAGCTTCCCCCCCCACACGAGGGATGAGCAGTTCTTC.

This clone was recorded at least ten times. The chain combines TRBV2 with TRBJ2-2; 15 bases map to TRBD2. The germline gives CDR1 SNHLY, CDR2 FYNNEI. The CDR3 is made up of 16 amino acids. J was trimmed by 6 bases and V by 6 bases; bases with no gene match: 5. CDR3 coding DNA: TGTGCCAGCAGGCCCGGGACTAGCGGGGGGCCCGGGGAGCTGTTTTTT. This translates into CASRPGTSGGPGELFF.

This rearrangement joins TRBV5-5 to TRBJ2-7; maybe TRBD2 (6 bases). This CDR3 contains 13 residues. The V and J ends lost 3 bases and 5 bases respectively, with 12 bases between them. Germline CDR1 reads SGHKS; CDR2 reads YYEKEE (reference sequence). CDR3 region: CASSSGLLNEQYF. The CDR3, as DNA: TGTGCCAGCAGCTCGGGACTCCTCAACGAGCAGTACTTC.

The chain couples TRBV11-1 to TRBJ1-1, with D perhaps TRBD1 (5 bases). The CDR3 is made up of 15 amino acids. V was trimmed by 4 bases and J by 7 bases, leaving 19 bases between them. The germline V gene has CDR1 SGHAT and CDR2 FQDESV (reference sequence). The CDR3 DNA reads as TGTGCCAGCAGCTCGCTTGCAGGGCAGCAGTTTGAAGCTTTCTTT. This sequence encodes CASSSLAGQQFEAFF.

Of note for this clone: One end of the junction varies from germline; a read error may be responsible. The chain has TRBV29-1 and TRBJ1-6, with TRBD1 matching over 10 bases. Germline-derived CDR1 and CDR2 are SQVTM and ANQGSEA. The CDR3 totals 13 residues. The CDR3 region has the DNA TGCAGCGTCAGGACAGGGGGACTTTCATCCCTCCACTTT. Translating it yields CSVRTGGLSSLHF. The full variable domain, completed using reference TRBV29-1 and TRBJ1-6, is SAVISQKPSRDICQRGTSLTIQCQVDSQVTMMFWYRQQPGQSLTLIATANQGSEATYESGFVIDKFPISRPNLTFSTLTVSNMSPEDSSIYLCSVRTGGLSSLHFGNGTRLTVT.

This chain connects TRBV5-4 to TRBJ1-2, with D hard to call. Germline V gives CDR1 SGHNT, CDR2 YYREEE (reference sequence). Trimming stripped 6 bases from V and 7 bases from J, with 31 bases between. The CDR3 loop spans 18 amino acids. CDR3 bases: TGTGCCAGCACCTACCACATGGTTTTTAGCCCTAAGGCTATTGGCTACACCTTC. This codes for CASTYHMVFSPKAIGYTF.

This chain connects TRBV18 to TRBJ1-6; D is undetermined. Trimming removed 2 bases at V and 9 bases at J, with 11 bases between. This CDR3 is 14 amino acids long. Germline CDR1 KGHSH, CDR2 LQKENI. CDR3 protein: CASSPTGFSSPLHF. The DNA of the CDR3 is TGTGCCAGCTCACCAACCGGGTTCAGTTCACCCCTCCACTTT.

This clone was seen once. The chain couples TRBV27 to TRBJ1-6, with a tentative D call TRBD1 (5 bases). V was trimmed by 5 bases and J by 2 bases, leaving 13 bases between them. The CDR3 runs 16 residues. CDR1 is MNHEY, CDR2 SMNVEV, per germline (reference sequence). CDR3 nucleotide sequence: TGTGCCAGCAGTCGGCAGGGAGGACCCTATAATTCACCCCTCCACTTT. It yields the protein CASSRQGGPYNSPLHF.

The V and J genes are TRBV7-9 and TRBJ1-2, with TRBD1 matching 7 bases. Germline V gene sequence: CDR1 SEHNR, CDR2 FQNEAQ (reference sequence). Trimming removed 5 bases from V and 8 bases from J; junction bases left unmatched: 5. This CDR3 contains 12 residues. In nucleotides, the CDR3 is TGTGCCAGCAGCCCCGACAGGGCGGGCTACACCTTC. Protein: CASSPDRAGYTF.

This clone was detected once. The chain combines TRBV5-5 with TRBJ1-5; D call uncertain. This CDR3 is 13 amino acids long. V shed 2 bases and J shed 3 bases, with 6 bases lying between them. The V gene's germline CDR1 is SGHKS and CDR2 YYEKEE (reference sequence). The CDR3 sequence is CASSLTDNQPQHF. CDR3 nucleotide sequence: TGTGCCAGCAGCTTAACAGACAATCAGCCCCAGCATTTT.

The CDR3 is CASSISGQGDSPLHF. In nucleotides, the CDR3 is TGTGCCAGTAGTATCTCGGGACAGGGTGATTCACCCCTCCACTTT. The chain joins TRBV19 to TRBJ1-6, with TRBD1 matching over 9 bases. The CDR3 is made up of 15 amino acids. Germline V gene sequence: CDR1 LNHDA, CDR2 SQIVND (reference sequence). The V and J ends lost 3 bases and 8 bases, in that order; junction bases with no gene match: 5.

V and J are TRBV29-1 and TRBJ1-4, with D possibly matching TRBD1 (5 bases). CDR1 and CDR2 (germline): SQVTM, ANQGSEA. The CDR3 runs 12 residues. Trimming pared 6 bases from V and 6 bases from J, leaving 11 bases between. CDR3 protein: CSVTEGDEKLFF. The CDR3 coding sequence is TGCAGCGTCACCGAAGGGGATGAAAAACTGTTTTTT.

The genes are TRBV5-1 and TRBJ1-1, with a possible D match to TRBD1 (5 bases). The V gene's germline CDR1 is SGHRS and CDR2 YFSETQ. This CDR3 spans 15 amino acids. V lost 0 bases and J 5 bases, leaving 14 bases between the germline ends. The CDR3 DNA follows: TGCGCCAGCAGCTTGGCCGACGGGGGGTATACTGAAGCTTTCTTT. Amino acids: CASSLADGGYTEAFF.

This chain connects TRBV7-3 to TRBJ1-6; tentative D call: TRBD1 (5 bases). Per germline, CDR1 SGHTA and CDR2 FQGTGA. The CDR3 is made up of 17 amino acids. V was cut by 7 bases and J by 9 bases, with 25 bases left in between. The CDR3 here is CASIPSGGRAISSPLHF. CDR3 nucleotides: TGTGCCAGCATCCCTTCGGGGGGTCGGGCAATTAGTTCACCCCTCCACTTT.